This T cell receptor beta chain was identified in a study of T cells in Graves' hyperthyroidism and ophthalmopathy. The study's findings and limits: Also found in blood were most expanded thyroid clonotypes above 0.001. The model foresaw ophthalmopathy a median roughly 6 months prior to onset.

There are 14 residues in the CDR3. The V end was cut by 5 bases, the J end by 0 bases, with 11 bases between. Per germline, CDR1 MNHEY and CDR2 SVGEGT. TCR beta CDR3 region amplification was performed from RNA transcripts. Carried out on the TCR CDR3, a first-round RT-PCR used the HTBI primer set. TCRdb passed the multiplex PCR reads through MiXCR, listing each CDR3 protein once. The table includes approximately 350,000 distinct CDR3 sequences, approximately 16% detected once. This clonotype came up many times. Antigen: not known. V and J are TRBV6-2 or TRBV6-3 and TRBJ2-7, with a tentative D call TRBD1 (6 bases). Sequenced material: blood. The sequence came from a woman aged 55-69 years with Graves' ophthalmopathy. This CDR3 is CASSQQGYSYEQYF. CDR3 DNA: TGTGCCAGCAGTCAACAGGGCTACTCCTACGAGCAGTACTTC.